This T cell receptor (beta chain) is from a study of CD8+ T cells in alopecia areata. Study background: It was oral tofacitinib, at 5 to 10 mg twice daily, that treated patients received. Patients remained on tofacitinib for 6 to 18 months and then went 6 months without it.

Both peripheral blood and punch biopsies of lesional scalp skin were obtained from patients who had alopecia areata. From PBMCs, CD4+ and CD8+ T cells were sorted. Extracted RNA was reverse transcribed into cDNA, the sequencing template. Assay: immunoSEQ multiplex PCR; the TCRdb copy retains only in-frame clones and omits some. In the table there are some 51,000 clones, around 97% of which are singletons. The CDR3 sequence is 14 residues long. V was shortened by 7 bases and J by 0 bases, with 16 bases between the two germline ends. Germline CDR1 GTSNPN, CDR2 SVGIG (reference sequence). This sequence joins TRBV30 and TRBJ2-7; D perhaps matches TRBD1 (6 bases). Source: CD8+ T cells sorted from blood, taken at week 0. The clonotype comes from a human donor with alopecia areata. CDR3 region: CAFFTRDNSYEQYF. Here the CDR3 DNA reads TGTGCCTTCTTCACCCGGGACAACTCCTACGAGCAGTACTTC.